This T cell receptor beta chain was identified in a study of T cell repertoires in cytomegalovirus infection. Concerning this clonotype itself: Its antigen is not known.

Germline lookup yields CDR1 SEHNR and CDR2 FQNEAQ (reference sequence). The CDR3 covers 13 residues. J was trimmed by 6 bases and V by 5 bases; bases with no gene match: 6. TCRdb passed the reads through MiXCR, listing each CDR3 protein once. This sample has 830,000 or so distinct CDR3 sequences, with 30% to 35% found just once. The TCR sequence derives from a human donor in good health (CMV status not recorded). Some clones in this sample may be carry-over from other donors' samples. Specimen: cultured CD8+ T cells from PBMCs, collected from culture after CMV antigen stimulation. V gene TRBV7-9 combines with J gene TRBJ1-2; 7 bases match TRBD1. CDR3 in amino acids: CASSGTDLHGYTF. CDR3 bases: TGTGCCAGCAGCGGGACAGATTTACATGGCTACACCTTC.